This TCR beta chain was found in a study of T cell repertoires in cytomegalovirus infection. At the level of the study: Shared public TCR beta signatures pointed to both CMV infection and a matching HLA type.

CDR1 and CDR2 from the germline V gene are ENHRY and SYGVKD. V lost 2 bases and J 5 bases, leaving 16 bases between the germline ends. This CDR3 has 16 residues. TCRdb recomputed calls from the reads with MiXCR, one row per CDR3 protein. The table lists approximately 550,000 distinct CDR3 sequences, approximately 15% of them singletons. Concerning this clonotype itself: Its antigen is unidentified.

General study points: People with CMV and the relevant HLA were identified by cumulative public TCR beta family frequency. The response measured ex vivo was dominated by TCR beta clonotypes (HLA-C-restricted and CMV-specific).

The sequencing sample was made of CD8+ T cells from PBMCs. The TCR was taken from a human donor in good health (CMV status not recorded). Some clones in this sample may be carry-over from other donors' samples. The chain recombines TRBV10-3 with TRBJ2-4; tentative D call: TRBD1 (6 bases). The CDR3, as DNA: TGTGCCATCAGTGAGGAGCTGGGGGCCCGACAAAACATTCAGTACTTC. Translated: CAISEELGARQNIQYF.